These T cell receptor beta chains were read from a single sample in a study of blood T cell repertoires in COVID-19. Generated by immunoSEQ multiplex PCR, the TCRdb table keeps only in-frame clones and is missing some. The data contain roughly 170,000 clones, about 75% of them singletons. Source material: peripheral blood. Every receptor here comes from a woman between 65 and 79 years old with acute or convalescent COVID-19. The CDR3 runs from the conserved cysteine through the conserved F or W. D genes are given only for firm matches. Clone size is not always given. Where it is, it says once, few, many or a class for expanded clones.

clone_size d_call j_call v_call cdr3_nt cdr3_aa
once TRBD1 TRBJ1-2 TRBV10-3 TGTGCCATTTCTCAGGGGGCGCGCTATGGCTACACCTTC CAISQGARYGYTF
- TRBD1 TRBJ2-5 TRBV3-1/TRBV3-2 TGTGCCAGCAGCCAGGACAGGGGGTACCAAGAGACCCAGTACTTC CASSQDRGYQETQYF
once - TRBJ2-7 TRBV3-1/TRBV3-2 TGTGCCAGCGCGGGACTCGGAGGATCCTACGAGCAGTACTTC CASAGLGGSYEQYF
once - TRBJ1-5 TRBV6-5 TGTGCCAGCAGTTACGGGGGGGGAGGTCAGCCCCAGCATTTT CASSYGGGGQPQHF
- TRBD1 TRBJ1-2 TRBV5-4 TGTGCCAGCAGCGATGTGGGACAGGACTATGGCTACACCTTC CASSDVGQDYGYTF
- - TRBJ2-1 TRBV10-2 TGCGCCAGCACCGAAAGCGGAATTACCTACAATGAGCAGTTCTTC CASTESGITYNEQFF
- TRBD2 TRBJ2-2 TRBV18 TGTGCCAGCTCTTGGACTAGCGGGAGGCCCGGGGAGCTGTTTTTT CASSWTSGRPGELFF
- - TRBJ2-7 TRBV20-1 TGCAGTGCTAGTATGTCAGGCGTCGAGCAGTACTTC CSASMSGVEQYF
- - TRBJ1-1 TRBV29-1 TGCAGCGTTGAAGCCCGGACGGGGAGGTCTGAAGCTTTCTTT CSVEARTGRSEAFF
- - TRBJ2-5 TRBV29-1 TGCAGCGTAGAGCTTTCGCGGACCCAGTACTTC CSVELSRTQYF
- - TRBJ2-5 TRBV5-1 TGCGCCAGCAGCTTGACAGGGTCGTGGTACCAAGAGACCCAGTACTTC CASSLTGSWYQETQYF
- TRBD2 TRBJ2-1 TRBV7-9 TGTGCCAGCAGCTTCGTGTTAGCGGGTCCCAATGAGCAGTTCTTC CASSFVLAGPNEQFF
- - TRBJ2-7 TRBV7-2 TGTGCCAGCAGCCCGGCCTCATTCCTAGCCGTCGAGCAGTACTTC CASSPASFLAVEQYF
- TRBD2 TRBJ2-3 TRBV7-3 TGTGCCAGCAGCCCAGGACTAGCGGGGTTCACAGATACGCAGTATTTT CASSPGLAGFTDTQYF
- - TRBJ2-7 TRBV7-2 TGTGCCAGCAGCTTAGCGCTGGTGCAGGGGCAGTACTTC CASSLALVQGQYF
- - TRBJ2-2 TRBV2 TGTGCCACCAGTTACGGGGCGAACACCGGGGAGCTGTTTTTT CATSYGANTGELFF
- - TRBJ1-4 TRBV6-6 TGTGCCAGCAGTTACTCGAAAGACGCTAGAAATGAAAAACTGTTTTTT CASSYSKDARNEKLFF
once TRBD1 TRBJ1-4 TRBV5-1 TGCGCCAGCAGCCCAACTATGGACAGGTCGGGTGAAAAACTGTTTTTT CASSPTMDRSGEKLFF
- - TRBJ2-5 TRBV5-4 TGTGCCAGCAGCTTCGGGGGAAAAGAGACCCAGTACTTC CASSFGGKETQYF
- - TRBJ2-1 TRBV5-6 TGTGCCAGCAGCTTTGACCTAAGAGGAGACAATGAGCAGTTCTTC CASSFDLRGDNEQFF
- - TRBJ2-1 TRBV21-1 TGTGCCAGCAGCAAAGCTCCCAGGGGGTATAGGAACAATGAGCAGTTCTTC CASSKAPRGYRNNEQFF
- - TRBJ2-2 TRBV3-1/TRBV3-2 TGTGCCAGCAGACGCGGAGTGGGGCGAGGGGAGCTGTTTTTT CASRRGVGRGELFF
- - TRBJ2-7 TRBV6-6 TGTGCCAGCAGTACCCCGAGCTCCTACGAGCAGTACTTC CASSTPSSYEQYF
few TRBD2 TRBJ2-2 TRBV2 TGTGCCAGCAGTAGTCAGCGGGAGGTCGGGGAGCTGTTTTTT CASSSQREVGELFF
- TRBD2 TRBJ2-7 TRBV4-1 TGCGCCAGCAGCCTGCAGACTAGCGGAGCCCAGGAGCAGTACTTC CASSLQTSGAQEQYF
- TRBD1 TRBJ1-6 TRBV7-2 TGTGCCAGCAGCTTAGGGACAGGGATAAATTCACCCCTCCACTTT CASSLGTGINSPLHF
once - TRBJ2-7 TRBV5-6 TGTGCCAGCAGCTTCCTCCGCGTCCTCGGAGGAAACGAGCAGTACTTC CASSFLRVLGGNEQYF
- - TRBJ1-5 TRBV10-3 TGTGCCATCGGGGGGAGGGGGGCCGATCAGCCCCAGCATTTT CAIGGRGADQPQHF
- TRBD1 TRBJ1-4 TRBV27 TGTGCCAGCAGTTTAACCAACAGGGGTGAAAAACTGTTTTTT CASSLTNRGEKLFF
- - TRBJ1-1 TRBV29-1 TGCAGCGTTCAAATGAACACTGAAGCTTTCTTT CSVQMNTEAFF
- TRBD2 TRBJ2-3 TRBV5-1 TGCGCCAGCAGCTTGGCGGCGGGAGTTTCAGATACGCAGTATTTT CASSLAAGVSDTQYF
- TRBD2 TRBJ2-2 TRBV10-3 TGTGCCATCGGTGGCGGGAGAGACACCGGGGAGCTGTTTTTT CAIGGGRDTGELFF
- TRBD1 TRBJ2-1 TRBV2 TGTGCCAGCATTGGGCAAGACAGGGGGCTTAATGAGCAGTTCTTC CASIGQDRGLNEQFF